This T cell receptor beta chain was sequenced during a study of T-cell reconstitution after alpha-beta-depleted transplantation in children. Study observations and caveats: Surviving recipient T cells and intrathymic progenitors accounted for some patients' high TCRbeta diversity at day 60. One year after transplant, T-cell counts and diversity came mostly from newly produced T cells. Reports say that about two months after transplant, the alpha-beta T cells came out of several hundred graft clones that had expanded.

CDR1 MNHEY and CDR2 SVGAGI come from the germline V gene. V lost 0 bases to trimming and J lost 0 bases; unmatched junction nucleotides: 4. This CDR3 spans 18 amino acids. As it was prepared, the TCRbeta library received unique molecular identifiers. TCRdb itself ran the PCR reads through MiXCR, one entry per CDR3 protein. This table holds about 1,000,000 distinct CDR3 sequences, roughly 29% found once. Note on this clonotype: Its antigen is unknown.

The sequences come from PBMCs, mostly from graft donor cells, collected 360 days after TCRalphabeta/CD19-depleted stem cell transplant. The rearrangement uses TRBV6-5 and TRBJ2-2, with 10 bases lining up with TRBD1. This TCR was recovered from a boy under two years old who had a stem cell transplant for SCID, so the T cells may come from the graft donor. The CDR3 spells CASSYSGGQGTNTGELFF. As DNA, the CDR3 is TGTGCCAGCAGTTACTCGGGGGGACAGGGGACGAACACCGGGGAGCTGTTTTTT.